This is a list of T cell receptor beta chains from one sample in a study of cytomegalovirus exposure and HLA in healthy donors. Repertoires were generated with immunoSEQ multiplex PCR, while TCRdb's copy carries only in-frame clones and drops some. The data hold some 91,000 clones, with approximately 89% observed a single time. Sequencing used PBMCs. Every receptor here comes from a young man in good health and CMV-seropositive. Each CDR3 is given with its conserved first and last residue.

J,V,CDR3
TRBJ2-1,TRBV29-1,CSVEGSVNEQFF
TRBJ2-7,TRBV25-1,CASSVSGTGDSKQYF
TRBJ2-3,TRBV19,CASSMWGSGESTDTQYF
TRBJ1-2,TRBV7-8,CASSPRGRVNYGYTF
TRBJ2-7,TRBV2,CASSEQQVEQYF
TRBJ2-5,TRBV5-1,CASSPQLRREETQYF
TRBJ1-5,TRBV5-5,CASSLGQGGRQPQHF
TRBJ2-7,TRBV6-6,CASRVSGSYEQYF
TRBJ2-1,TRBV28,CASSFPDIEQFF
TRBJ1-4,TRBV21-1,CASSNPHLRAGANEKLFF
TRBJ1-2,TRBV30,CAWVRGTNYGYTF
TRBJ1-2,TRBV6-5,CASSTPRLLNYGYTF
TRBJ2-7,TRBV27,CASSPSSRASYEQYF
TRBJ2-1,TRBV7-9,CASSLAGLAGDNEQFF
TRBJ2-1,TRBV7-2,CASSLGTSGHNEQFF
TRBJ1-2,TRBV28,CASSLRGRYYGYTF
TRBJ2-1,TRBV27,CASSWSGRQGREQFF
TRBJ1-3,TRBV5-1,CASSTGAGNTIYF
TRBJ2-3,TRBV4-2,CASSHGTSGRSDTQYF
TRBJ2-7,TRBV27,CASSSGQGGEQYF
TRBJ2-7,TRBV28,CASNRLPDTSYEQYF
TRBJ2-1,TRBV5-1,CASSRTGERYNEQFF
TRBJ2-5,TRBV28,CASSFQGLAGGKQETQYF
TRBJ1-4,TRBV2,CASSEGTATNEKLFF
.,TRBV10-3,CAISRAYGTSGGNEQYF
TRBJ2-5,TRBV7-7,CASSPGGEETQYF
TRBJ1-1,TRBV29-1,CSVARLNTEAFF